This T cell receptor (beta chain) was found in a study of neurological immune-mediated disorders. The V gene end was trimmed by 4 bases and the J gene end by 2 bases; junction bases not matched to a gene: 8. Germline-derived CDR1 and CDR2 are SGHRS and YFSETQ. This CDR3 has 15 residues. MiXCR, run by TCRdb on the 5' RACE reads, gives a single entry per CDR3 protein. The sample comprises 18,000 or so distinct CDR3 sequences, 14% of which are singletons, and around 7.6% rests with the top ten. Ten or more counts support this clonotype. The receptor comes from a woman aged 55-70 years with HTLV-1-associated myelopathy (HAM/TSP). The chain joins TRBV5-1 to TRBJ2-7; 8 nucleotides align to TRBD2. What was sequenced was CD4+ T cells from blood. CDR3 DNA: TGCGCCAGCAGCCGGGGGTCTAGCGGGCCCTACGAGCAGTACTTC. Protein product: CASSRGSSGPYEQYF.